A selection of T cell receptor beta chains follows, all from one sample in a study of shared clonotypes between healthy human individuals. The protocol was immunoSEQ multiplex PCR, while the TCRdb copy is restricted to in-frame clones and leaves out a portion. The data show some 740,000 clones, around 93% seen once. Sequencing used naive CD8+ T cells sorted from blood. The receptors come from a man aged 30 to 45 in good health. Each CDR3 is given with its conserved first and last residue. Each record gives: clone size, V gene, D gene, J gene, CDR3 protein, CDR3 DNA. D genes are given only for firm matches. The listing skips clone size in some rows; elsewhere it reads once, few, many or a size class.

>NA|TRBV27|NA|TRBJ2-3
CASRLLDSSTDTQYF
TGTGCCAGCAGACTATTGGACAGTAGCACAGATACGCAGTATTTT
>once|TRBV27|TRBD2|TRBJ2-1
CASRTGTRLGNEQFF
TGTGCCAGCAGGACGGGGACTAGGCTGGGGAATGAGCAGTTCTTC
>NA|TRBV7-9|NA|TRBJ2-7
CASRLTGDFEQYF
TGTGCCAGCAGGCTGACAGGAGATTTCGAGCAGTACTTC
>NA|TRBV30|NA|TRBJ2-6
CAWSGPHSGANVLTF
TGTGCCTGGAGTGGGCCACACTCTGGGGCCAACGTCCTGACTTTC
>NA|TRBV30|NA|TRBJ2-3
CAWSEIYLDTQYF
TGTGCCTGGAGTGAAATTTATTTGGATACGCAGTATTTT
>NA|TRBV5-5|NA|TRBJ2-7
CASSYGGAEQYF
TGTGCCAGCAGCTATGGCGGGGCCGAGCAGTACTTC
>NA|TRBV28|NA|TRBJ1-4
CASAYRVINEKLFF
TGTGCCAGCGCCTACAGGGTAATAAATGAAAAACTGTTTTTT
>NA|TRBV7-9|NA|TRBJ2-5
CASSGTPDEETQYF
TGTGCCAGCAGCGGGACTCCTGACGAGGAGACCCAGTACTTC
>NA|TRBV7-9|TRBD2|TRBJ2-1
CASSHPGTSGRESFF
TGTGCCAGCAGCCATCCCGGGACTAGCGGGAGGGAGTCGTTCTTC
>once|TRBV7-9|NA|TRBJ2-2
CASTPSLANTGELFF
TGTGCCAGCACCCCCAGTTTGGCGAACACCGGGGAGCTGTTTTTT
>NA|TRBV6-5|TRBD1|TRBJ2-7
CASSSASGQGAYEQYF
TGTGCCAGCAGTTCCGCCTCTGGACAGGGGGCCTACGAGCAGTACTTC
>NA|TRBV19|TRBD2|TRBJ2-5
CASSMSVRLAGETQYF
TGTGCCAGTAGTATGAGCGTTCGACTAGCGGGAGAGACCCAGTACTTC
>NA|TRBV29-1|NA|TRBJ2-1
CSVILRDLNEQFF
TGCAGCGTTATACTGCGGGATCTTAATGAGCAGTTCTTC
>NA|TRBV2|NA|TRBJ2-7
CASSGLTESYEQYF
TGTGCCAGCTCGGGACTGACCGAATCCTACGAGCAGTACTTC
>once|TRBV4-1|TRBD1|TRBJ2-2
CASSQDAGTGSRGELFF
TGCGCCAGCAGCCAGGACGCAGGGACAGGGTCAAGGGGGGAGCTGTTTTTT
>NA|TRBV5-6|NA|TRBJ2-7
CASSLYPGARYEQYF
TGTGCCAGCAGCTTGTACCCGGGAGCACGGTACGAGCAGTACTTC
>NA|TRBV28|NA|TRBJ2-7
CASSPLPRRYEQYF
TGTGCCAGCAGTCCACTGCCTCGTCGGTACGAGCAGTACTTC
>NA|TRBV10-1|NA|TRBJ2-5
CASKERPQWTQYF
TGCGCCAGCAAAGAAAGACCCCAGTGGACCCAGTACTTC
>NA|TRBV15|TRBD1|TRBJ1-2
CATSRDRSLGTGRYGYTF
TGTGCCACCAGCAGAGATAGGAGTCTTGGGACAGGGCGATATGGCTACACCTTC
>NA|TRBV19|NA|TRBJ1-5
CASSITGGSNQPQHF
TGTGCCAGTAGTATAACTGGGGGTAGCAATCAGCCCCAGCATTTT
>NA|TRBV15|NA|TRBJ2-1
CATSRVLASSYNEQFF
TGTGCCACCAGCAGAGTTCTGGCGAGCTCCTACAATGAGCAGTTCTTC
>NA|TRBV15|NA|TRBJ2-5
CATSRERSFQETQYF
TGTGCCACCAGCAGAGAGCGGTCCTTTCAAGAGACCCAGTACTTC
>NA|TRBV19|NA|TRBJ2-3
CASSISLGLFTDTQYF
TGTGCCAGTAGTATAAGTCTGGGACTTTTCACAGATACGCAGTATTTT
>NA|TRBV7-9|TRBD1|TRBJ2-7
CASSLSGTGTYEQYF
TGTGCCAGCAGCTTGTCCGGGACAGGCACCTACGAGCAGTACTTC
>NA|TRBV15|NA|TRBJ2-3
CATSRDTDTQYF
TGTGCCACCAGCAGGGACACAGATACGCAGTATTTT
>NA|TRBV5-4|NA|TRBJ2-1
CASSLGLAINEQFF
TGTGCCAGCAGCTTGGGTCTTGCAATCAATGAGCAGTTCTTC
>NA|TRBV10-2|NA|TRBJ2-1
CASSRGSGWDEQFF
TGCGCCAGCAGTAGGGGTTCGGGGTGGGATGAGCAGTTCTTC
>NA|TRBV7-9|NA|TRBJ2-1
CASSLASHNEQFF
TGTGCCAGCAGCTTAGCGTCCCACAATGAGCAGTTCTTC
>NA|TRBV11-2|TRBD1|TRBJ2-4
CASSFGTGQNIQYF
TGTGCCAGCAGCTTTGGGACAGGCCAAAACATTCAGTACTTC
>NA|TRBV25-1|NA|TRBJ2-7
CASSSSDGVWTEQYF
TGTGCCAGCAGCAGCTCTGACGGAGTCTGGACCGAGCAGTACTTC
>NA|TRBV19|NA|TRBJ2-7
CASSPAALYEQYF
TGTGCCAGTAGTCCGGCTGCACTCTACGAGCAGTACTTC
>NA|TRBV7-2|NA|TRBJ2-1
CASDQEVPAGQFF
TGTGCCAGCGACCAAGAGGTCCCGGCTGGGCAGTTCTTC
>NA|TRBV4-1|NA|TRBJ2-3
CASSPRQFTDTQYF
TGCGCCAGCAGCCCACGACAGTTTACAGATACGCAGTATTTT
>NA|TRBV29-1|TRBD1|TRBJ2-5
CSVEGPGQGLETQYF
TGCAGCGTTGAGGGGCCGGGACAGGGTCTGGAGACCCAGTACTTC
>NA|TRBV30|NA|TRBJ2-3
CAWSSGGASTDTQYF
TGTGCCTGGAGTAGTGGGGGGGCTAGCACAGATACGCAGTATTTT
>NA|TRBV6-1|TRBD2|TRBJ2-3
CATGAGSGTDTQYF
TGTGCCACCGGAGCGGGAAGTGGCACAGATACGCAGTATTTT
>NA|TRBV7-6|NA|TRBJ2-2
CASSTSNTGELFF
TGTGCATCTAGTACCTCGAACACCGGGGAGCTGTTTTTT
>NA|TRBV28|NA|TRBJ2-1
CASSHSWGVGNEQFF
TGTGCCAGCTCTCACAGTTGGGGGGTTGGCAATGAGCAGTTCTTC
>once|TRBV27|NA|TRBJ1-1
CASSGNTEAFF
TGTGCCAGCAGTGGGAACACTGAAGCTTTCTTT
>NA|TRBV9|NA|TRBJ1-1
CASSGAEAFF
TGTGCCAGCAGCGGAGCTGAAGCTTTCTTT
>NA|TRBV10-3|NA|TRBJ2-6
CAISDPASGANVLTF
TGTGCCATCAGTGACCCGGCCTCTGGGGCCAACGTCCTGACTTTC
>NA|TRBV7-9|NA|TRBJ2-2
CASSLQRVNTGELFF
TGTGCCAGCAGCTTACAGCGGGTGAACACCGGGGAGCTGTTTTTT
>NA|TRBV13|TRBD1|TRBJ2-3
CASSSPSGGFSTDTQYF
TGTGCCAGCAGCTCCCCCTCAGGGGGCTTTAGCACAGATACGCAGTATTTT
>NA|TRBV18|TRBD1|TRBJ2-2
CASSPGDRVTGELFF
TGTGCCAGCTCACCAGGGGACAGGGTCACCGGGGAGCTGTTTTTT
>NA|TRBV2|NA|TRBJ2-5
CASSDNRDTPSETQYF
TGTGCCAGCAGCGATAATCGGGACACACCATCTGAGACCCAGTACTTC
>NA|TRBV28|NA|TRBJ1-2
CASSPRAQVNYGYTF
TGTGCCAGCAGTCCCCGGGCTCAAGTTAACTATGGCTACACCTTC
>NA|TRBV19|NA|TRBJ2-7
CASSMGIGYEQYF
TGTGCCAGTAGTATGGGGATAGGCTACGAGCAGTACTTC
>NA|TRBV9|NA|TRBJ2-1
CASSGPGGDEQFF
TGTGCCAGCAGCGGCCCCGGTGGGGATGAGCAGTTCTTC
>NA|TRBV14|NA|TRBJ2-1
CASSQVRYSDEQFF
TGTGCCAGCAGCCAAGTGAGGTATAGCGATGAGCAGTTCTTC
>NA|TRBV11-2|TRBD1|TRBJ2-1
CASSPGQPYNEQFF
TGTGCCAGCAGCCCGGGACAGCCATACAATGAGCAGTTCTTC
>NA|TRBV7-9|NA|TRBJ2-7
CASSFGEHEQYF
TGTGCCAGCAGCTTTGGGGAGCACGAGCAGTACTTC
>NA|TRBV7-8|TRBD2|TRBJ2-1
CASITTSGRAYSYNEQFF
TGTGCCAGCATAACTACTAGCGGGAGGGCCTATTCCTACAATGAGCAGTTCTTC
>once|TRBV11-2|TRBD1|TRBJ1-4
CASSAGQGQNEKLFF
TGTGCCAGCAGCGCAGGACAGGGCCAAAATGAAAAACTGTTTTTT
>NA|TRBV6-6|NA|TRBJ1-5
CASSYSWGSTQHF
TGTGCCAGCAGTTACTCTTGGGGTTCGACCCAGCATTTT
>few|TRBV7-9|NA|TRBJ1-4
CASSEYRVANEKLFF
TGTGCCAGCAGCGAATACAGGGTTGCTAATGAAAAACTGTTTTTT
>NA|TRBV4-1|TRBD1|TRBJ1-2
CASSQEAGGAYGYTF
TGCGCCAGCAGCCAAGAGGCAGGGGGCGCGTATGGCTACACCTTC